This T cell receptor beta chain was identified during a study of persistence of HIV-infected CD4 T cells. Findings and limits, study-wide: Within sorted populations, more oligoclonal TCRs accompanied more oligoclonal proviruses. Antigen-responding cells were enriched for degenerate expanded CDR3beta sequences.

Lysates of CMV-infected fibroblasts at around 9.9 ug/mL stimulated these cells. CD40L/CD69 double-negative CD45RO-high memory CD4+ T cells were collected. CD8+ T cells were removed from PBMCs prior to stimulation. V lost 2 bases, J lost 1 base, and 8 bases lay in between. The CDR3 contains 14 residues. CDR1 and CDR2 from the germline V gene are SGHVS and FNYEAQ. Details on this clone: Antigen: not known.

This was the immunoSEQ version 4 assay in survey mode. Genomic DNA was diluted to 10 ng/uL, up to about 1 ug per sample. Here immunoSEQ multiplex PCR was the method, and the copy in TCRdb shows in-frame clones only, minus some. The sample includes 25,000 to 35,000 clones, 82% of them seen just once. The specimen was CD4+ T cells sorted from PBMCs after 18-hour stimulation, collected from a patient who received antiretroviral therapy. The TCR comes from an adult man with HIV who was CMV-seropositive. V is TRBV7-6 and J is TRBJ1-1; D unresolved. This CDR3 reads CASSLWAGNTEAFF. The CDR3, as DNA: TGTGCCAGCAGCTTATGGGCAGGGAACACTGAAGCTTTCTTT.